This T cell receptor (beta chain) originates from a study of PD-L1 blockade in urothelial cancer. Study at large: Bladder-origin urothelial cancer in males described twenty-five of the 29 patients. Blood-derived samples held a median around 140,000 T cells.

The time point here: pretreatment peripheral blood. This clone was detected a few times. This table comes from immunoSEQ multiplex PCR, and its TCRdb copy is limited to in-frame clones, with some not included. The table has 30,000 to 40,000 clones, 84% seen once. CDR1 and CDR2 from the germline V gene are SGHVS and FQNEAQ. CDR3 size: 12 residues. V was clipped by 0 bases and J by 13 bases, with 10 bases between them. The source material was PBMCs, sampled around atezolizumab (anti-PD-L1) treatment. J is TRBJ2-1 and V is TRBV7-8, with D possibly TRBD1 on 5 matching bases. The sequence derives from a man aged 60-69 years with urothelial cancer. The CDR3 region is CASSLAGRPQFF. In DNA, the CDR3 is TGTGCCAGCAGCTTAGCGGGGCGCCCCCAGTTCTTC.